The clone carrying this TCR beta chain has at least ten counts. Germline-derived CDR1 and CDR2 are SGHTA and FQGTGA. The CDR3 sequence is 15 residues long. Trimming removed 6 bases from V and 8 bases from J, with 20 bases in between. These data belong to a study of T cells in Graves' hyperthyroidism and ophthalmopathy. Amplification targeted TCR beta CDR3 regions from RNA transcripts. The study used the HTBI primer set for a first-round RT-PCR of the TCR CDR3. TCRdb re-called the multiplex PCR reads through MiXCR, storing one row per CDR3 protein. The sample lists more than 600,000 distinct CDR3 sequences, about 16% occurring once.

Material: blood. This sequence joins TRBV7-3 and TRBJ2-1, with D maybe TRBD2 (6 bases). This TCR was sampled from a man aged 18 to 35 with Graves' hyperthyroidism. CDR3 residues: CASSLQDGGTYEQFF. DNA for the CDR3: TGTGCCAGCAGTCTGCAAGACGGGGGAACCTATGAGCAGTTCTTC.